This section outlines one T cell receptor (beta chain) sequence together with its context. CDR1 SGHVS and CDR2 FQNEAQ come from the germline V gene. Trimming cost V 6 bases and J 0 bases; bases outside gene matches: 4. This CDR3 region has 14 residues. The data are from a study of cytomegalovirus exposure and HLA in healthy donors. PCR amplification relied on 60 Vbeta primers (plus 13 Jbeta primers). Per the authors' pipeline: Approximately 11 million of tens of millions of unique TCR beta chains were shared, per a later count. Here immunoSEQ multiplex PCR was the method, and the copy in TCRdb shows in-frame clones only, minus some. V, J and clone size derive from that table, while D and trimming were established from the DNA sequence. There are about 130,000 clones in the sample, with approximately 1.9% held by the top ten. Nominally healthy donors were sampled, though unrecorded immune exposures were likely.

Specimen: PBMCs. This TCR was sampled from a woman aged 60-70 years in good health and CMV-seronegative. The gene calls are TRBV7-8 and TRBJ1-2; 7 nucleotides match TRBD1. The CDR3 sequence: CASSLTGPNYGYTF. CDR3 bases: TGTGCCAGCAGTTTGACAGGGCCTAACTATGGCTACACCTTC. Together with reference TRBV7-8 and TRBJ1-2, the CDR3 gives the full variable domain: GAGVSQSPRYKVAKRGQDVALRCDPISGHVSLFWYQQALGQGPEFLTYFQNEAQLDKSGLPSDRFFAERPEGSVSTLKIQRTQQEDSAVYLCASSLTGPNYGYTFGSGTRLTVV.